A single sample gave rise to the 30 T cell receptor beta chains below, sequenced in a study of shared clonotypes between healthy human individuals. Using immunoSEQ multiplex PCR, the repertoire was profiled, and TCRdb retains in-frame clones only, with some absent. The repertoire consists of some 630,000 clones, with approximately 79% occurring once and the leading ten covering around 1.8%. The sequencing input was memory CD4+ T cells sorted from blood. Subset indicated: CD45RA-negative fraction. The receptors originated from a woman aged 30 to 39 in good health.

The V call is TRBV7-8, the J call TRBJ2-3; D may be TRBD2 (5 bases). V lost 7 bases and J 1 base, leaving 15 bases between the germline ends. This CDR3 region has 15 residues. Per germline, CDR1 SGHVS and CDR2 FQNEAQ. CDR3 bases: TGTGCCAGCAATTCCCGGAGGCGGGGCACAGATACGCAGTATTTT. This gives the protein CASNSRRRGTDTQYF.

The genes are TRBV4-1 and TRBJ1-1; D is unresolved. Germline V gives CDR1 MGHRA, CDR2 YSYEKL. This CDR3 is 15 amino acids long. The V end lost 2 bases, the J end lost 6 bases, and 16 bases lay between the germline ends. The CDR3 here is CASSQTRPGEAEAFF. The CDR3 nucleotides read TGCGCCAGCAGCCAAACCCGTCCCGGGGAGGCTGAAGCTTTCTTT.

This clone appeared once. V and J are TRBV6-6 and TRBJ2-4; perhaps TRBD2 as D (6 bases). The CDR3 contains 15 residues. CDR1 is MNHNY and CDR2 is SVGAGI in the germline V gene (reference sequence). Trimming removed 6 bases at V and 0 bases at J, with 12 bases between. Here the CDR3 reads CASSSTRGAKNIQYF. As DNA, the CDR3 is TGTGCCAGCAGCTCGACTAGGGGAGCCAAAAACATTCAGTACTTC.

The chain has TRBV6-1 and TRBJ2-5, with 13 bases that match TRBD2. V was pared by 2 bases and J by 0 bases, with 6 bases of the junction left unmatched. Germline V gene lookup returns CDR1 MNHNS and CDR2 SASEGT. The CDR3 length is 18 residues. In DNA form, the CDR3 reads TGTGCCAGCAGTGAAAAACGACTAGCGGGAGGTAACCAAGAGACCCAGTACTTC. Translation: CASSEKRLAGGNQETQYF.

The J gene is TRBJ2-1, the V gene TRBV5-1; D possibly corresponds to TRBD1 (5 bases). The germline CDR1 and CDR2 sequences are SGHRS and YFSETQ. This CDR3 comprises 14 residues. Trimming left V 4 bases short and J 6 bases short, with 14 bases between. CDR3 in amino acids: CASSAQVALNEQFF. In DNA, the CDR3 is TGCGCCAGCAGCGCACAGGTAGCTCTCAATGAGCAGTTCTTC.

The chain is built from TRBV29-1 and TRBJ1-1; TRBD1 agrees at 9 bases. CDR3 length: 15 residues. CDR1 and CDR2 from the germline V gene are SQVTM and ANQGSEA. V lost 7 bases, J lost 4 bases, and 13 bases stayed unmatched. The CDR3 DNA follows: TGCAGCGCTGACGGGACAGGGCAGGCGGCCACTGAAGCTTTCTTT. Amino acids: CSADGTGQAATEAFF.

The chain is built from TRBV7-2 and TRBJ2-2; 7 nucleotides match TRBD2. Germline V gives CDR1 SGHTA, CDR2 FQGNSA. V was pared by 5 bases and J by 6 bases, with 18 bases of the junction left unmatched. This CDR3 is built from 18 residues. In nucleotides, the CDR3 is TGTGCCAGCAGCACCGACTGGGCCAGCGGGGCGCGGGCCGGGGAGCTGTTTTTT. Its protein is CASSTDWASGARAGELFF.

This chain uses TRBV11-2 with TRBJ1-5, with D hard to call. The germline gives CDR1 SGHAT, CDR2 FQNNGV. V lost 5 bases, J lost 5 bases, and 10 bases lay in between. The CDR3 sequence is 13 residues long. The DNA for the CDR3 is TGTGCCAGCAGCCAACAGAGGGATCAGCCCCAGCATTTT. Its translation: CASSQQRDQPQHF.

The rearrangement links TRBV6-5 to TRBJ2-2; no clear D gene. CDR1 is MNHEY, CDR2 SVGAGI, per germline. The V gene lost 0 bases and the J gene lost 5 bases, with 10 bases spanning the gap. This CDR3 contains 15 residues. The CDR3 loop reads CASSYSMVMTGELFF. The CDR3 nucleotides read TGTGCCAGCAGTTACTCAATGGTTATGACCGGGGAGCTGTTTTTT.

The chain is built from TRBV9 and TRBJ1-2, with 11 bases aligning to TRBD1. The V gene end was trimmed by 0 bases and the J gene end by 4 bases; junction bases not matched to a gene: 8. The CDR3 sequence is 17 residues long. Germline V gives CDR1 SGDLS, CDR2 YYNGEE. The CDR3 region is CASSVEDRGRLGYGYTF. For the CDR3, the DNA is TGTGCCAGCAGCGTAGAGGACAGGGGGCGCTTGGGCTATGGCTACACCTTC.

Regarding this clone: This may stem from a read error, because a much larger clone lies one nucleotide away. The sample has other DNA sequences that encode this CDR3 too. CDR3 residues: CASSLRYEQYF. The CDR3 DNA sequence: TGTGCCAGCAGCCTCCGCTACGAGCAGTACTTC. J is TRBJ2-7 and V is TRBV28; D is undetermined. V gave up 6 bases and J gave up 3 bases, with 6 bases separating them. The CDR3 length is 11 residues. Germline CDR1 and CDR2: MDHEN and SYDVKM. Full variable domain (missing parts from reference TRBV28 and TRBJ2-7): DVKVTQSSRYLVKRTGEKVFLECVQDMDHENMFWYRQDPGLGLRLIYFSYDVKMKEKGDIPEGYSVSREKKERFSLILESASTNQTSMYLCASSLRYEQYFGPGTRLTVT.

Points on this clone: A much larger clone differs from this one at a single base, so this may be a read error. The chain is built from TRBV11-3 and TRBJ2-6, with D possibly being TRBD1 (5 bases). Trimming removed 1 base at V and 2 bases at J, with 6 bases between. The CDR3 has 15 amino acids. Germline-derived CDR1 and CDR2 are SGHNT and YENEEA. Written as DNA, the CDR3 is TGTGCCAGCAGCTTAGGGACAACTGGGGCCAACGTCCTGACTTTC. As protein: CASSLGTTGANVLTF.

The chain recombines TRBV28 with TRBJ1-4; TRBD1 matches at 10 bases. The V gene's germline CDR1 is MDHEN and CDR2 SYDVKM. After removal of 5 bases from V and 5 bases from J, the junction contained 5 bases not matched to a gene. This CDR3 has 15 residues. The CDR3, as DNA: TGTGCCAGCAGTGGACAGGGGGTGGGGAATGAAAAACTGTTTTTT. Translation gives CASSGQGVGNEKLFF.

This chain links TRBV19 with TRBJ1-4; 10 bases fit TRBD1. Germline lookup yields CDR1 LNHDA and CDR2 SQIVND (reference sequence). This CDR3 has 14 residues. Unmatched junction bases numbered 9, after V lost 6 bases and J lost 11 bases. The CDR3, as DNA: TGTGCCAGTAGCATGACAGGGGGCGTACACAAACTGTTTTTT. Protein: CASSMTGGVHKLFF.

A few counts support this clone. This chain connects TRBV10-2 to TRBJ1-1; no clear D. Germline V gene data show CDR1 as WSHSY and CDR2 as SAAADI. V was shortened by 3 bases and J by 6 bases, with 11 bases between the two germline ends. The CDR3 has 13 amino acids. CDR3 sequence reads: CASSEEAFAEAFF. CDR3 coding DNA: TGCGCCAGCAGTGAAGAGGCGTTTGCTGAAGCTTTCTTT.

V is TRBV19 and J is TRBJ1-5; TRBD1 matches at 9 bases. V was clipped by 3 bases and J by 3 bases; unmatched bases: 3. This CDR3 is built from 15 residues. Germline CDR1 is LNHDA and CDR2 is SQIVND (reference sequence). The CDR3 loop is CASSMGTGHNQPQHF. In DNA form, the CDR3 reads TGTGCCAGTAGTATGGGGACAGGGCACAATCAGCCCCAGCATTTT.

The V and J genes are TRBV28 and TRBJ1-4, with D possibly TRBD1 on 6 matching bases. CDR3 length: 16 residues. With 3 bases removed from V and 7 bases from J, the gap between germline ends came to 18 bases. Germline V gene data show CDR1 as MDHEN and CDR2 as SYDVKM. DNA of the CDR3: TGTGCCAGCAGTTTTATGGAACAGGGAAGTCGTGAAAAACTGTTTTTT. Translated: CASSFMEQGSREKLFF.

This clone was seen at least ten times. The chain is built from TRBV6-5 and TRBJ1-1; D gene ambiguous. V lost 10 bases and J lost 6, with 15 bases in between. This CDR3 is 12 amino acids long. Germline V gene lookup returns CDR1 MNHEY and CDR2 SVGAGI. The CDR3 loop is CANEGWRAEAFF. The CDR3 DNA reads as TGTGCCAACGAGGGTTGGAGGGCTGAAGCTTTCTTT.

V usage is TRBV4-1 and J usage is TRBJ1-2; no definite D call. Germline V CDR1 and CDR2: MGHRA, YSYEKL. Trimming took off 0 bases at V and 0 bases at J, with 11 bases between the two ends. The CDR3 covers 16 residues. CDR3 sequence reads: CASSQDQGGANYGYTF. The CDR3 DNA reads as TGCGCCAGCAGCCAAGATCAAGGCGGAGCTAACTATGGCTACACCTTC.

The V call is TRBV18, the J call TRBJ2-6, with TRBD2 as a possible D gene (6 bases). CDR1 and CDR2 from the germline V gene are KGHSH and LQKENI. CDR3 size: 17 residues. V lost 5 bases, J lost 0 bases, and 14 bases lay in between. The CDR3 DNA follows: TGTGCCAGCTCATTTCAGGTGGAGGGCTCTGGGGCCAACGTCCTGACTTTC. Translation gives CASSFQVEGSGANVLTF.

The V call is TRBV28, the J call TRBJ1-2, with TRBD1 matching 7 bases. The CDR3 spans 15 residues. Germline trimming cut 3 bases from V and 3 bases from J; bases unmatched to any gene: 7. Germline V lookup: CDR1 MDHEN, CDR2 SYDVKM. CDR3 bases: TGTGCCAGCAGTTTCATATCGGGACAGTACTATGGCTACACCTTC. It codes for CASSFISGQYYGYTF.

This clone was observed a handful of times. The sample has other DNA sequences that encode this CDR3 too. The V and J genes are TRBV19 and TRBJ2-7, with D perhaps assigned TRBD1 or TRBD2 (5 bases each). CDR1 and CDR2 from the germline V gene are LNHDA and SQIVND (reference sequence). The CDR3 sequence is 13 residues long. V dropped 3 bases and J dropped 2 bases, with 8 bases sitting between them. The CDR3: CASSIQGPYEQYF. DNA of the CDR3: TGTGCCAGTAGTATCCAGGGACCCTACGAGCAGTACTTC.

This chain connects TRBV5-1 to TRBJ2-2, with 7 nucleotides matching TRBD1. This CDR3 region has 16 residues. The junction had 7 bases not matched to a gene; V was cut back by 0 bases and J by 5 bases. Germline V gene lookup returns CDR1 SGHRS and CDR2 YFSETQ. The CDR3 spells CASSLGDRVFTGELFF. In nucleotides, the CDR3 is TGCGCCAGCAGCTTGGGAGACAGGGTCTTTACCGGGGAGCTGTTTTTT.

The chain combines TRBV6-5 with TRBJ2-3; D might be TRBD2 (5 bases). CDR1 is MNHEY and CDR2 is SVGAGI in the germline V gene. Trimming stripped 2 bases from V and 0 bases from J, with 12 bases between. CDR3 size: 16 residues. The CDR3 protein is CASSYAQRASTDTQYF. Written as DNA, the CDR3 is TGTGCCAGCAGTTACGCCCAGAGGGCTAGCACAGATACGCAGTATTTT.

This chain connects TRBV6-4 to TRBJ1-2, with D perhaps matching TRBD1 (5 bases). In germline, CDR1 is MRHNA, CDR2 SNTAGT. Between the trimmed V and J ends, which lost 4 bases and 5 bases, there was a span of 11 bases. This CDR3 has 13 amino acids. This chain's CDR3 is CASSVGAGYGYTF. The CDR3 DNA reads as TGTGCCAGCAGTGTGGGCGCAGGGTATGGCTACACCTTC.

The genes are TRBV2 and TRBJ2-3; D unresolved. CDR3 length: 13 residues. Trimming removed 5 bases from V and 0 bases from J, with 6 bases in between. Germline lookup yields CDR1 SNHLY and CDR2 FYNNEI. The CDR3 DNA follows: TGTGCCAGCAGTCGACCTAGCACAGATACGCAGTATTTT. Translated, it gives CASSRPSTDTQYF.

This chain links TRBV10-1 with TRBJ2-7, with no clear D. V was clipped by 4 bases and J by 3 bases, with 10 bases between them. The CDR3 extends over 13 amino acids. Germline V gene lookup returns CDR1 WNHNN and CDR2 SYGVQD (reference sequence). The CDR3 loop reads CASSGSLLYEQYF. CDR3 sequence (DNA): TGCGCCAGCAGTGGTAGCCTTCTCTACGAGCAGTACTTC.

This clone has more than one count but fewer than ten. V is TRBV7-2 and J is TRBJ2-7, with TRBD1 matching over 7 bases. CDR1 and CDR2 from the germline V gene are SGHTA and FQGNSA. The CDR3 runs to 14 residues. J lost 3 bases, V lost 5 bases, and 7 bases had no gene match. CDR3 protein: CASSTQGDYYEQYF. CDR3 nucleotides: TGTGCCAGCAGCACGCAGGGGGATTACTACGAGCAGTACTTC.

V usage is TRBV6-5 and J usage is TRBJ2-5, with D tentatively TRBD2 (7 bases). V lost 2 bases and J lost 11, with 15 bases in between. CDR3 size: 13 residues. CDR1 is MNHEY, CDR2 SVGAGI, per germline. The CDR3 region has the DNA TGTGCCAGCAGTTACGGGCAGGGGCGGGAGCAGTACTTC. This encodes CASSYGQGREQYF.

This clone occurred a few times. The rearrangement uses TRBV6-6 and TRBJ1-2, with D perhaps matching TRBD1 (6 bases). With 5 bases removed from V and 6 bases from J, the gap between germline ends came to 13 bases. There are 13 residues in the CDR3. CDR1 MNHNY and CDR2 SVGAGI come from the germline V gene (reference sequence). CDR3 protein: CASSPTDRNGYTF. The CDR3 nucleotides read TGTGCCAGCAGTCCCACCGACAGGAATGGCTACACCTTC.